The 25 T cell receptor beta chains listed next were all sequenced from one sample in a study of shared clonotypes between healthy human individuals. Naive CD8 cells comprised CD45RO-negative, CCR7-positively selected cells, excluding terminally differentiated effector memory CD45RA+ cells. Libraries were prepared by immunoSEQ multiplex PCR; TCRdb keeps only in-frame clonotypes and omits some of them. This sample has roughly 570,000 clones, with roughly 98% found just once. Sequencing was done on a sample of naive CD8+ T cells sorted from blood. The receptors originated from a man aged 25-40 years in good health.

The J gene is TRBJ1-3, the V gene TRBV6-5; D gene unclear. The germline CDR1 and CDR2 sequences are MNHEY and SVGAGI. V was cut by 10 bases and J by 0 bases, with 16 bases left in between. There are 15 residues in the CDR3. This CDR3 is CATRSLGSSGNTIYF. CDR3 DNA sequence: TGTGCCACCCGCTCGCTAGGGAGCTCTGGAAACACCATATATTTT.

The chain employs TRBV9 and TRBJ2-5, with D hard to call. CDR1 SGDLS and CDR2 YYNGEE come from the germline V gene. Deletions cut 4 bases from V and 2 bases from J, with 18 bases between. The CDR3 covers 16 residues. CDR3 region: CASSHGLGGTQETQYF. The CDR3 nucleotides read TGTGCCAGCAGCCACGGGCTCGGTGGCACACAAGAGACCCAGTACTTC.

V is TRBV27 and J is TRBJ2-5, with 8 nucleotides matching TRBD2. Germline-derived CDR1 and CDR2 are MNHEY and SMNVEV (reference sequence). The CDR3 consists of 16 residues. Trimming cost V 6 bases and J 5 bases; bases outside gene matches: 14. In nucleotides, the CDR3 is TGTGCCAGCAGGTCCATAGGGGGGACTAGTGAGGAGACCCAGTACTTC. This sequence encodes CASRSIGGTSEETQYF.

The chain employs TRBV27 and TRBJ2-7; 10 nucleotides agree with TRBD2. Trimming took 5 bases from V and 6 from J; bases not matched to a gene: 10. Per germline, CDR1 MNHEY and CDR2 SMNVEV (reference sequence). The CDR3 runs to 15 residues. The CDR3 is CASSPQGTSEGEQYF. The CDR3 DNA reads TGTGCCAGCAGTCCGCAGGGGACTAGCGAGGGCGAGCAGTACTTC.

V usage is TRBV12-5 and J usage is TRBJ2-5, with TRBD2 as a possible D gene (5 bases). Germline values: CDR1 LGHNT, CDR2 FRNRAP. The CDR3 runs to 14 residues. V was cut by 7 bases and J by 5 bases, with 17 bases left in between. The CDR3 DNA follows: TGTGCTAGTGCCCCTTCAGGAGGAGTGGAGACCCAGTACTTC. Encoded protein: CASAPSGGVETQYF. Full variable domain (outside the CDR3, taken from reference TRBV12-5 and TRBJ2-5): DARVTQTPRHKVTEMGQEVTMRCQPILGHNTVFWYRQTMMQGLELLAYFRNRAPLDDSGMPKDRFSAEMPDATLATLKIQPSEPRDSAVYFCASAPSGGVETQYFGPGTRLLVL.

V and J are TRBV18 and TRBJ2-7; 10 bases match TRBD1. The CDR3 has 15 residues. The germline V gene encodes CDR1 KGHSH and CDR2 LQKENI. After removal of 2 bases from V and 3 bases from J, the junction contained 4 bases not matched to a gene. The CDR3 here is CASSPSTGGIYEQYF. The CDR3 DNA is TGTGCCAGCTCACCATCGACAGGGGGCATCTACGAGCAGTACTTC.

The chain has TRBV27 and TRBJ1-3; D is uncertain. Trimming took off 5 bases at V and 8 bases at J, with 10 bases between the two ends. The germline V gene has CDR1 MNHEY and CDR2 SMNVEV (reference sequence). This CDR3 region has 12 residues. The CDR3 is CASSPSRDTIYF. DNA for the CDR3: TGTGCCAGCAGTCCTAGTCGGGACACCATATATTTT.

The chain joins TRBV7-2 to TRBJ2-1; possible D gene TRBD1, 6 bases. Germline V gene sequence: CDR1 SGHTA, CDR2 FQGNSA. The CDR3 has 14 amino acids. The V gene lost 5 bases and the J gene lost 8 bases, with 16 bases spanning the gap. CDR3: CASSLWGAGDEQFF. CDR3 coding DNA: TGTGCCAGCAGCCTTTGGGGCGCAGGGGATGAGCAGTTCTTC.

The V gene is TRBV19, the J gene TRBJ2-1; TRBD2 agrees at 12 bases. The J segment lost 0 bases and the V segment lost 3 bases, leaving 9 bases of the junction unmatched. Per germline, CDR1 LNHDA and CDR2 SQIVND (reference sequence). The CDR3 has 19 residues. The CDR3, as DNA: TGTGCCAGTAGTATGATCGGCCTAGCGGGAGGGAGCTCCTACAATGAGCAGTTCTTC. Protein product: CASSMIGLAGGSSYNEQFF.

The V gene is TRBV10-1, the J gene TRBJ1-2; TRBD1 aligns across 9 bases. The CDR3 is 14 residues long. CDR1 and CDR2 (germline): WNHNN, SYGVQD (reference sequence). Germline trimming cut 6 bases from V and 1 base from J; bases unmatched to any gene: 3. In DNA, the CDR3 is TGCGCCAGCAGACCGGGACAGGGTAACTATGGCTACACCTTC. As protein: CASRPGQGNYGYTF.

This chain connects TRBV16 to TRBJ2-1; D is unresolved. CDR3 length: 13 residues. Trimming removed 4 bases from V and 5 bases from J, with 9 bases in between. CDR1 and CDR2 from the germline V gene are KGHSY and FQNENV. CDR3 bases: TGTGCCAGCAGCCGCGGAGCTAACAATGAGCAGTTCTTC. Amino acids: CASSRGANNEQFF.

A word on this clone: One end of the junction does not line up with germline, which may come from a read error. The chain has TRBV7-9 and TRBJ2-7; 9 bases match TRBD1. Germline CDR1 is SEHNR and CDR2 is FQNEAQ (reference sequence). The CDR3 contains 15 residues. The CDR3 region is CASSFTGGQSYGQYF. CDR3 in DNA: TGTGCCAGCAGCTTTACAGGGGGCCAGTCCTACGGGCAGTACTTC.

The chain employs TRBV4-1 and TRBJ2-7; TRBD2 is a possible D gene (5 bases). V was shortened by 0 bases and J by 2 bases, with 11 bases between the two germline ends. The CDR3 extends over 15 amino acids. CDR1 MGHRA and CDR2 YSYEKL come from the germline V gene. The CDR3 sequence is CASSQERSDTYEQYF. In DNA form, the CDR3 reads TGCGCCAGCAGCCAAGAGCGTAGCGATACCTACGAGCAGTACTTC.

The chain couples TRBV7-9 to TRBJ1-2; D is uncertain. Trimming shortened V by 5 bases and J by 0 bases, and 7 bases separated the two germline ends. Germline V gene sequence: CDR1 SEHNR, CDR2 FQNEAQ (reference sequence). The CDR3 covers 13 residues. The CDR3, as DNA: TGTGCCAGCAGCCTCGCGGCTAACTATGGCTACACCTTC. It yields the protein CASSLAANYGYTF.

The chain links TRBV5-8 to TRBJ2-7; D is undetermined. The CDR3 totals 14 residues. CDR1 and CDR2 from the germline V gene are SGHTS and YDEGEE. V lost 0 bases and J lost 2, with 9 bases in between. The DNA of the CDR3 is TGTGCCAGCAGCTTGGACGGTTTAGCCTACGAGCAGTACTTC. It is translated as CASSLDGLAYEQYF.

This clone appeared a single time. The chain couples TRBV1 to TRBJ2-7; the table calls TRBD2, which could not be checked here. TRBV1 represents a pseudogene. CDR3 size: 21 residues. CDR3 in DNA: TGCACCAGCAGGTCCGGTTCCGTTCGTATGCCGGGACTAGCGGGCGCGTACGAGCAGTACTTC. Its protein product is CTSRSGSVRMPGLAGAYEQYF.

CDR3 sequence reads: CASSLEWGFEQYF. The CDR3 DNA sequence: TGTGCCAGCAGCTTAGAGTGGGGATTCGAGCAGTACTTC. The chain has TRBV11-3 and TRBJ2-7; D is unresolved. This CDR3 has 13 residues. Trimming pared 0 bases from V and 6 bases from J, leaving 9 bases between. The germline gives CDR1 SGHNT, CDR2 YENEEA.

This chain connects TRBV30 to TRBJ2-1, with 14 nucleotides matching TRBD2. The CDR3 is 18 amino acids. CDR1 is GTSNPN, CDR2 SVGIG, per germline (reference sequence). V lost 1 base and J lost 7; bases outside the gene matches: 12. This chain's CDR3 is CAWSGLAGGLSMGNEQFF. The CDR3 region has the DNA TGTGCCTGGAGTGGACTAGCGGGAGGGTTAAGCATGGGTAATGAGCAGTTCTTC.

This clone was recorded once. CDR3 sequence (DNA): TGCGCCAGCAGCTTGGACAGCGGGAGGGCCTCCTACAATGAGCAGTTCTTC. Its protein is CASSLDSGRASYNEQFF. V usage is TRBV5-1 and J usage is TRBJ2-1; the match to TRBD2 covers 10 bases. Germline CDR1 is SGHRS and CDR2 is YFSETQ. This CDR3 spans 17 amino acids. The V segment lost 0 bases and the J segment 0 bases; nucleotides outside the gene matches: 3.

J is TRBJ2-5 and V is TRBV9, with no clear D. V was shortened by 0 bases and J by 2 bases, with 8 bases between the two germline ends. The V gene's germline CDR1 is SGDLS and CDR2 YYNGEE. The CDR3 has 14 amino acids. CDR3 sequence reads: CASSVEATQETQYF. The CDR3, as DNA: TGTGCCAGCAGCGTAGAGGCAACACAAGAGACCCAGTACTTC.

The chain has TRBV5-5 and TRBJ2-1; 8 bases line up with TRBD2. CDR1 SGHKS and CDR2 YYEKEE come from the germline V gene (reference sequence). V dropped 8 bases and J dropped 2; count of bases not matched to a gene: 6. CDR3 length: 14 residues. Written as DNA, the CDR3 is TGTGCCAGTGCGCGAGCGGGAGCCTACAATGAGCAGTTCTTC. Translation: CASARAGAYNEQFF.

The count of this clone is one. The CDR3 here is CASSSPWEGEQYF. The CDR3 DNA is TGTGCCAGCAGCTCGCCTTGGGAAGGGGAGCAGTACTTC. The chain combines TRBV7-8 with TRBJ2-7; D is ambiguous. The V and J ends lost 4 bases and 7 bases respectively, with 14 bases between them. The CDR3 is 13 amino acids. The germline V gene has CDR1 SGHVS and CDR2 FQNEAQ.

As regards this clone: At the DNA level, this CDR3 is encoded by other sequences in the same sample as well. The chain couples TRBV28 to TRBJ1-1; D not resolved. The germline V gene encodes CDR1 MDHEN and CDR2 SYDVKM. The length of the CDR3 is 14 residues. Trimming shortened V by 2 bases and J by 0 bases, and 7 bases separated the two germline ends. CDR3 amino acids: CASSLPGLNTEAFF. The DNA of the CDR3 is TGTGCCAGCAGTTTACCGGGTTTGAACACTGAAGCTTTCTTT.

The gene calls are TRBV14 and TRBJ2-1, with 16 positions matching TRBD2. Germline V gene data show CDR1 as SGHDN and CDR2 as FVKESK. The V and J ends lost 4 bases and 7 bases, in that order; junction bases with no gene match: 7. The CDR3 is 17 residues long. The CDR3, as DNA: TGTGCCAGCAGCCTCGGGACTAGCGGGAGGGCCAGGAATGAGCAGTTCTTC. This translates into CASSLGTSGRARNEQFF.

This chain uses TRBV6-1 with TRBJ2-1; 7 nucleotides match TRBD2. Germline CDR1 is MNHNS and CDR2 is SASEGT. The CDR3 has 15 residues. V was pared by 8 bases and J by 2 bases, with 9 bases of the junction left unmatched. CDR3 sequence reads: CASRGGSGTYNEQFF. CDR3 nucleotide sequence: TGTGCCAGCCGTGGGGGGAGCGGGACCTACAATGAGCAGTTCTTC.